These T cell receptor beta chains were read from a single sample in a study of human T cells and chemical hapten exposure. TCRdb re-derived calls from the RACE reads in MiXCR, one entry per CDR3 protein. The sample records 79,000 or so distinct CDR3 sequences, about 9.3% being singletons. The sample consisted of whole blood, taken in connection with sensitization to the hapten diphenylcyclopropenone (DPC). The receptors come from a woman aged 45-59 years with alopecia areata. Some clones in this sample may be carry-over from other donors' samples. CDR3s include the opening cysteine and the closing phenylalanine or tryptophan. A D gene is named only where the DNA matches it firmly. The size field is filled for only some rows; it gives once, few, many or a size class.

len	v_gene	j_gene	abundance	d_gene	CDR3nt	CDR3aa
12	TRBV7-9	TRBJ1-4	few	.	TGTGCCAGCAGCCCCGGTACAGAAAAACTGTTTTTT	CASSPGTEKLFF
13	TRBV10-1	TRBJ1-1	.	.	TGCGCCAGCAGGGAGGGCAGTAGAACTGAAGCTTTCTTT	CASREGSRTEAFF
15	TRBV14	TRBJ2-1	many	TRBD2	TGTGCCAGCAGCCCCGGGACTAGCGGGAGAGATGAGCAGTTCTTC	CASSPGTSGRDEQFF
14	TRBV5-1	TRBJ2-1	.	TRBD1	TGCGCCAGCTCCCAGGGGGCCGCGGAGAATGAGCAGTTCTTC	CASSQGAAENEQFF
12	TRBV12-3/TRBV12-4	TRBJ1-1	.	.	TGTGCCAGCAGTTTGCTGGCCCCGCGAACTTTCTTT	CASSLLAPRTFF
14	TRBV4-2	TRBJ1-4	few	.	TGTGCCAGCAGCCAAGATCCAGGACAGTCAATACTGTTTTTT	CASSQDPGQSILFF
13	TRBV28	TRBJ1-3	.	.	TGTGCCAGCAGGGGGCCCTCTGGAAACACCATATATTTT	CASRGPSGNTIYF
13	TRBV5-1	TRBJ2-7	few	.	TGTGCCAGCAGCTTAGGGGCGGCGTACGAGCAGTACTTC	CASSLGAAYEQYF
15	TRBV7-9	TRBJ1-2	few	.	TGTGCCAGCAGCTCCCCCGTGGTTTCTAACTATGGCTACACCTTC	CASSSPVVSNYGYTF
14	TRBV29-1	TRBJ1-1	few	TRBD1	TGCAGCGCGCGTCAGACAGGGGGCAACGGTGAAGCTTTCTTT	CSARQTGGNGEAFF
13	TRBV7-2	TRBJ2-7	many	.	TGTGCCAGCAGCTCTACCTACAGGGAACTGCAGTACTTC	CASSSTYRELQYF
11	TRBV10-3	TRBJ2-1	few	.	TGTGCCATCAGTGCCGAGAATGAGCAGTTCTTC	CAISAENEQFF
17	TRBV27	TRBJ2-5	many	.	TGTGCCAGCAGTTTATCTCGGGAGTCCCTGTACCAAGAGACCCAGTACTTC	CASSLSRESLYQETQYF
12	TRBV20-1	TRBJ2-7	.	.	TGCAGTGTACCCGAAACATCCTACGAGCAGTACTTC	CSVPETSYEQYF
15	TRBV11-3	TRBJ2-1	few	.	TGTGCCAGCAGCTTAGAAGAACTAGCCGGCAATGAGCAGTTCTTC	CASSLEELAGNEQFF
13	TRBV9	TRBJ2-7	few	.	TGTGCCAGCAGCCCCCGGGGTGGGGACGAGCAGTACTTC	CASSPRGGDEQYF
15	TRBV28	TRBJ2-1	many	.	TGTGCCAGCAGTCCCTTGGGAGGAAGCTACAATGAGCAGTTCTTC	CASSPLGGSYNEQFF
18	TRBV5-4	TRBJ2-6	many	TRBD2	TGTGCCAGCAGCTTCCCGGGACTAGCGGCGTCTGGGGCCAACGTCCTGACTTTC	CASSFPGLAASGANVLTF
17	TRBV7-2	TRBJ2-3	.	TRBD2	TGTGCCAGCAGCCGTAGGAGCGGGACCCACAGCACAGATACGCAGTATTTT	CASSRRSGTHSTDTQYF
12	TRBV19	TRBJ2-3	.	.	TGTGCCAGTAGTGATATGGGGTCTCTCCACCATTTT	CASSDMGSLHHF
18	TRBV7-8	TRBJ2-7	few	TRBD1	TGTGCCAGCAGCTTAATTACAGGGACAGAGAGTCGAACCTACGAGCAGTACTTC	CASSLITGTESRTYEQYF
14	TRBV7-2	TRBJ2-5	many	.	TGTGCCAGCAGCCGTGGACTAGGGGGAGAGACCCAGTACTTC	CASSRGLGGETQYF
15	TRBV7-2	TRBJ2-3	few	.	TGTGCCAGCAGCTCGTCGTTTAGCGTTACAGATACGCAGTATTTT	CASSSSFSVTDTQYF
11	TRBV28	TRBJ2-1	few	.	TGTGCCAGCAGTTCCCCACCGTGGCAGTTCTTC	CASSSPPWQFF
14	TRBV7-9	TRBJ1-3	many	.	TGTGCCTTTCGGGGGACGAGCTCTGGAAACACCATATATTTT	CAFRGTSSGNTIYF
12	TRBV29-1	TRBJ1-2	.	.	TGCAGCGTTGAAGTAGGGATCGATGGCTACACCTTC	CSVEVGIDGYTF
14	TRBV6-1	TRBJ2-1	few	.	TGTGCCAGCAGAGCAGCAGGGTGGGGGACTGAGCAGTTCTTC	CASRAAGWGTEQFF
16	TRBV2	TRBJ2-1	few	.	TGTGCCAGCAGTGTCCAGCTTACAAATCATTACAATGAGCAGTTCTTC	CASSVQLTNHYNEQFF
12	TRBV6-2/TRBV6-3	TRBJ2-7	.	.	TGTGCCAGCAGTGCGCGACAGTACGAGCAGTACTTC	CASSARQYEQYF
13	TRBV12-3/TRBV12-4	TRBJ2-5	few	TRBD2	TGTGCCAGCAGTGTGACTAGCGAGGGGACCCAGTACTTC	CASSVTSEGTQYF